This T cell receptor beta chain came from a study of blood T cell repertoires in COVID-19. About the research overall: Nucleic acid was either cDNA or gDNA, and it came from T cells, B-cell-depleted T cells, or PBMCs.

Per the authors' pipeline: For nucleated cells, counts were estimated from reference gene primer amplification. Profiling relied on immunoSEQ multiplex PCR, and the TCRdb table lists in-frame clones only, not all of them. V and J calls and clone size are given by that table; D and trimming were obtained from the DNA. The sample has tens of thousands of clones, around 80% seen once; the top ten hold more than 8.5%. CDR1 LNHDA and CDR2 SQIVND come from the germline V gene (reference sequence). V was shortened by 11 bases and J by 0 bases, with 14 bases between the two germline ends. This CDR3 has 14 amino acids.

Source material: peripheral blood. The TCR originated in a man aged 25-45 years with COVID-19, enrolled during active disease. The rearrangement joins TRBV19 to TRBJ2-1, with D perhaps matching TRBD2 (5 bases). In DNA form, the CDR3 reads TGTGCCCGTTGCCGGGATTCCTCCTACAATGAGCAGTTCTTC. It specifies CARCRDSSYNEQFF.